The 20 T cell receptor beta chains presented below share a single source sample, sequenced in a study of control samples from healthy donors and cancer patients. Assay used: immunoSEQ multiplex PCR; TCRdb lists only in-frame clones, some missing. The sample lists about 130,000 clones, just under 95% occurring once. Material: PBMCs. The source is a man aged 55 to 70 with colorectal cancer.

The chain joins TRBV7-9 to TRBJ2-7; 7 nucleotides line up with TRBD1. The CDR3 contains 14 residues. Germline CDR1 SEHNR, CDR2 FQNEAQ (reference sequence). V lost 3 bases, J lost 2 bases, and 4 bases stayed unmatched. CDR3 amino acids: CASSFRDSPYEQYF. The CDR3 nucleotides are TGTGCCAGCAGCTTCCGGGACAGCCCCTACGAGCAGTACTTC.

This chain uses TRBV6-5 with TRBJ1-1, with D possibly being TRBD1 (5 bases). The CDR3 consists of 13 residues. Germline CDR1 reads MNHEY; CDR2 reads SVGAGI. V was pared by 2 bases and J by 5 bases, with 9 bases between. The CDR3 sequence: CASSYAGLTEAFF. The CDR3 DNA follows: TGTGCCAGCAGTTACGCAGGGCTAACTGAAGCTTTCTTT.

This sequence joins TRBV19 and TRBJ1-5; D not resolved. Germline lookup yields CDR1 LNHDA and CDR2 SQIVND (reference sequence). The CDR3 has 17 amino acids. The V end lost 0 bases, the J end lost 0 bases, and 12 bases lay between the germline ends. CDR3 nucleotides: TGTGCCAGTAGTATAGATCGAGAACAGAATAGCAATCAGCCCCAGCATTTT. It yields the protein CASSIDREQNSNQPQHF.

CDR3 nucleotides: TGTGCCAGCTCACCACGACAGGGTGGAGGGGCTAATGAAAAACTGTTTTTT. Translated, it gives CASSPRQGGGANEKLFF. V is TRBV18 and J is TRBJ1-4; the match to TRBD1 covers 7 bases. Germline V gene data show CDR1 as KGHSH and CDR2 as LQKENI. V lost 1 base and J lost 3; bases outside the gene matches: 8. This CDR3 contains 17 residues.

J is TRBJ2-7 and V is TRBV10-3; D call uncertain. V was shortened by 3 bases and J by 3 bases, with 6 bases between the two germline ends. This CDR3 has 12 amino acids. Germline CDR1 ENHRY, CDR2 SYGVKD. The CDR3 region has the DNA TGTGCCATCAGTGAAGGCCGCTACGAGCAGTACTTC. Protein sequence: CAISEGRYEQYF.

The chain couples TRBV30 to TRBJ2-7, with 9 bases fitting TRBD1. The CDR3 has 12 amino acids. J gave up 6 bases and V 3 bases, and 3 bases lay outside the gene matches. CDR1 is GTSNPN and CDR2 is SVGIG in the germline V gene (reference sequence). CDR3 residues: CAWSRQGGEQYF. CDR3 nucleotides: TGTGCCTGGAGCCGACAGGGGGGCGAGCAGTACTTC.

The chain joins TRBV27 to TRBJ2-7; 8 bases align to TRBD1. V trimming: 3 bases; J trimming: 0 bases; junction bases outside the gene matches: 10. Germline assignment: CDR1 MNHEY and CDR2 SMNVEV (reference sequence). This CDR3 spans 17 amino acids. CDR3 DNA sequence: TGTGCCAGCAGTTTGGCAGGACAGGGAGTAAGCTCCTACGAGCAGTACTTC. It yields the protein CASSLAGQGVSSYEQYF.

V and J are TRBV6-5 and TRBJ2-2; TRBD2 is a possible D gene (6 bases). The ends were cut back, 7 bases at V and 5 bases at J, with 14 bases in the middle. There are 14 residues in the CDR3. Germline V gene sequence: CDR1 MNHEY, CDR2 SVGAGI. The CDR3, as DNA: TGTGCCAGCACCCGGGACGGAGGGACCGGGGAGCTGTTTTTT. Translating it yields CASTRDGGTGELFF.

The chain uses TRBV18 and TRBJ2-5; D remains unclear. V lost 4 bases, J lost 1 base, and 7 bases lay in between. The CDR3 spans 13 residues. Germline V CDR1 and CDR2: KGHSH, LQKENI. The CDR3 DNA reads TGTGCCAGCTCACGGGTGGGCCAAGAGACCCAGTACTTC. This codes for CASSRVGQETQYF.

The V and J genes are TRBV19 and TRBJ2-7, with 9 bases aligning to TRBD2. CDR3 size: 14 residues. J gave up 2 bases and V 5 bases, and 4 bases lay outside the gene matches. Germline values: CDR1 LNHDA, CDR2 SQIVND (reference sequence). DNA of the CDR3: TGTGCCAGTAGTTCGCGGGGGGGCACCTACGAGCAGTACTTC. This encodes CASSSRGGTYEQYF.

Remarks on this clone: Other DNA sequences in this specimen translate into the identical CDR3. The chain uses TRBV3-1 (or the pseudogene TRBV3-2) and TRBJ2-3, with unresolved D. In germline, CDR1 is LGHDT, CDR2 YNNKEL (reference sequence). The CDR3 loop spans 12 amino acids. V was clipped by 2 bases and J by 0 bases, with 0 bases between them. In nucleotides, the CDR3 is TGTGCCAGCAGCCAAAGCACAGATACGCAGTATTTT. This gives the protein CASSQSTDTQYF.

The rearrangement joins TRBV10-3 to TRBJ2-1; 13 bases align to TRBD2. This CDR3 is 17 amino acids long. The V segment lost 2 bases and the J segment 5 bases; nucleotides outside the gene matches: 6. The germline CDR1 and CDR2 sequences are ENHRY and SYGVKD. The CDR3 is CAISETGLAGANNEQFF. CDR3 bases: TGTGCCATCAGTGAGACAGGACTAGCGGGGGCAAACAATGAGCAGTTCTTC.

The chain couples TRBV5-1 to TRBJ2-5; D is unresolved. V dropped 4 bases and J dropped 5 bases, with 15 bases sitting between them. This CDR3 has 14 residues. CDR1 is SGHRS, CDR2 YFSETQ, per germline. CDR3 nucleotides: TGCGCCAGCAGCGACTGGACGGCACACGAGACCCAGTACTTC. Protein product: CASSDWTAHETQYF.

The chain is built from TRBV6-5 and TRBJ2-7; D is perhaps TRBD2 (6 bases). The germline V gene encodes CDR1 MNHEY and CDR2 SVGAGI. The V and J ends lost 9 bases and 2 bases respectively, with 17 bases between them. The CDR3 is 14 residues long. This CDR3 reads CASTVGGSTYEQYF. For the CDR3, the DNA is TGTGCCAGTACCGTGGGGGGATCGACCTACGAGCAGTACTTC.

This sequence joins TRBV7-2 and TRBJ1-1; D unclear. The V gene lost 1 base and the J gene lost 5 bases, with 11 bases spanning the gap. CDR3 length: 14 amino acids. CDR1 SGHTA and CDR2 FQGNSA come from the germline V gene. The CDR3 protein is CASSLGAVGTEAFF. CDR3 DNA sequence: TGTGCCAGCAGCTTAGGCGCGGTGGGTACTGAAGCTTTCTTT.

A word on this clone: Different DNA sequences within this sample yield the same CDR3. The chain couples TRBV5-1 to TRBJ1-3, with D maybe TRBD1 (5 bases). Trimming took 0 bases from V and 4 from J, leaving 14 bases between them. Germline loops: CDR1 SGHRS, CDR2 YFSETQ. This CDR3 has 16 residues. The CDR3 DNA reads as TGCGCCAGCAGCTTGGCCGGGACTCGGGGAGGAAACACCATATATTTT. Its protein product is CASSLAGTRGGNTIYF. The complete variable domain, with remaining parts taken from reference TRBV5-1 and TRBJ1-3, reads KAGVTQTPRYLIKTRGQQVTLSCSPISGHRSVSWYQQTPGQGLQFLFEYFSETQRNKGNFPGRFSGRQFSNSRSEMNVSTLELGDSALYLCASSLAGTRGGNTIYFGEGSWLTVV.

The CDR3: CASSLGQAQETQYF. The DNA for the CDR3 is TGTGCCAGCAGCTTGGGACAGGCACAAGAGACCCAGTACTTC. The genes are TRBV7-2 and TRBJ2-5, with 8 positions matching TRBD1. The CDR3 covers 14 residues. With 3 bases clipped from V and 2 bases from J, the junction kept 2 bases outside the gene matches. Germline V gene lookup returns CDR1 SGHTA and CDR2 FQGNSA.

The CDR3 here is CSPWTGTSYNEQFF. The CDR3 coding sequence is TGCAGCCCATGGACAGGGACTTCCTACAATGAGCAGTTCTTC. The V and J genes are TRBV29-1 and TRBJ2-1; 8 bases fit TRBD1. The junction had 7 bases not matched to a gene; V was cut back by 8 bases and J by 1 base. The CDR3 covers 14 residues. CDR1 is SQVTM and CDR2 is ANQGSEA in the germline V gene.

The chain combines TRBV7-2 with TRBJ2-3, with TRBD2 matching over 14 bases. J gave up 1 base and V 3 bases, and 0 bases lay outside the gene matches. CDR3 size: 16 residues. CDR1 is SGHTA, CDR2 FQGNSA, per germline. The CDR3 DNA reads as TGTGCCAGCAGCTTGACTAGCGGGAGGGGCACAGATACGCAGTATTTT. Translated, it gives CASSLTSGRGTDTQYF. Supplemented by reference TRBV7-2 and TRBJ2-3, the full variable domain reads GAGVSQSPSNKVTEKGKDVELRCDPISGHTALYWYRQSLGQGLEFLIYFQGNSAPDKSGLPSDRFSAERTGGSVSTLTIQRTQQEDSAVYLCASSLTSGRGTDTQYFGPGTRLTVL.

This clone was detected only once. V and J are TRBV25-1 and TRBJ2-1; 8 nucleotides align to TRBD2. This CDR3 has 13 amino acids. Looked up from germline, CDR1 is MGHDK and CDR2 is SYGVNS. Germline trimming cut 3 bases from V and 6 bases from J; bases unmatched to any gene: 1. The CDR3 nucleotides read TGTGCCAGCAGTGACGGGGGGGCCAATGAGCAGTTCTTC. Its protein product is CASSDGGANEQFF.